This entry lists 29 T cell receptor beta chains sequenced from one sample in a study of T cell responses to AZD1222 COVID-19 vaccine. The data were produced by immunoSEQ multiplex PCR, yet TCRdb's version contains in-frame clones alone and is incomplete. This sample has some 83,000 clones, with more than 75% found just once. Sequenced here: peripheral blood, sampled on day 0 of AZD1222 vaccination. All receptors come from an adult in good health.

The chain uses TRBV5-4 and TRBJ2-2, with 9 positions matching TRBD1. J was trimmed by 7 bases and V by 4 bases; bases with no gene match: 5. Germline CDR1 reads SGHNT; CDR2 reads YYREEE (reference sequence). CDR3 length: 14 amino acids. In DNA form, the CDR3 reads TGTGCCAGCAGCGGAGGGACAGGGTACGGGGAGCTGTTTTTT. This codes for CASSGGTGYGELFF.

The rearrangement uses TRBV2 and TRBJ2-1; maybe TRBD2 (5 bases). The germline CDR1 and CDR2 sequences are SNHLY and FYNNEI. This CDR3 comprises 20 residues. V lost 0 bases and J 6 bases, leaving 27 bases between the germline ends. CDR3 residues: CASSEAAEAQLSLPLNEQFF. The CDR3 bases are TGTGCCAGCAGTGAAGCCGCGGAGGCCCAACTTTCCCTTCCCCTCAATGAGCAGTTCTTC.

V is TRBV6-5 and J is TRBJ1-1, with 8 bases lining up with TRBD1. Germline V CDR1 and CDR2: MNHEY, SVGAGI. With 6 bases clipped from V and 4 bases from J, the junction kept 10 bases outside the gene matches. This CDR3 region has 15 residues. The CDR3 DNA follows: TGTGCCAGCAGCCAGAACGACAGGGGTGGCACTGAAGCTTTCTTT. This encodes CASSQNDRGGTEAFF.

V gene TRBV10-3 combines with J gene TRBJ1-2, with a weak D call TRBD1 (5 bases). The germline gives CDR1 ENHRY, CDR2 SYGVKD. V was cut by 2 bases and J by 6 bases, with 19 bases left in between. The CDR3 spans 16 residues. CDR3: CAISEKERFRENGYTF. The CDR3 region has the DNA TGTGCCATCAGTGAGAAGGAGAGGTTCAGGGAGAATGGCTACACCTTC.

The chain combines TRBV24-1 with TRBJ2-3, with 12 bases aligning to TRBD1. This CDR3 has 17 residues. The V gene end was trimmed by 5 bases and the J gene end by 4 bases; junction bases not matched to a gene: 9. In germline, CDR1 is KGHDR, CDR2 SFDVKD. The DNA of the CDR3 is TGTGCCACCAGTGGGGACAGGGGGCACTTGAGGTCAGATACGCAGTATTTT. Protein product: CATSGDRGHLRSDTQYF.

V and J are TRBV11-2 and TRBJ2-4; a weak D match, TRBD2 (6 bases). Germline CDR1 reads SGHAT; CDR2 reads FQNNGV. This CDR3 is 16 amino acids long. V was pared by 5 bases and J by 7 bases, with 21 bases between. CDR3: CASSPRQEQRVNIQYF. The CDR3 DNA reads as TGTGCCAGCAGCCCCCGCCAGGAGCAGCGGGTGAACATTCAGTACTTC. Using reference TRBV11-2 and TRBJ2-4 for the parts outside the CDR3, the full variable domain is EAGVAQSPRYKIIEKRQSVAFWCNPISGHATLYWYQQILGQGPKLLIQFQNNGVVDDSQLPKDRFSAERLKGVDSTLKIQPAKLEDSAVYLCASSPRQEQRVNIQYFGAGTRLSVL.

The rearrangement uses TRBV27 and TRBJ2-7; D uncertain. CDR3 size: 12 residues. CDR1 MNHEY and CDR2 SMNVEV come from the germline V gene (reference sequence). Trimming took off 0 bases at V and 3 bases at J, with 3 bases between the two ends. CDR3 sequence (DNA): TGTGCCAGCAGTTTATCGGGCTACGAGCAGTACTTC. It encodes CASSLSGYEQYF.

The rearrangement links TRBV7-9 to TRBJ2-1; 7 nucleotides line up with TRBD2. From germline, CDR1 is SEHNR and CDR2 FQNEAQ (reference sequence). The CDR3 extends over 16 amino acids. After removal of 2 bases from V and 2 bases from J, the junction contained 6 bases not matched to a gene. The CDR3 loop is CASSLIASGTYNEQFF. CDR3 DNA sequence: TGTGCCAGCAGCTTAATTGCTAGCGGAACCTACAATGAGCAGTTCTTC.

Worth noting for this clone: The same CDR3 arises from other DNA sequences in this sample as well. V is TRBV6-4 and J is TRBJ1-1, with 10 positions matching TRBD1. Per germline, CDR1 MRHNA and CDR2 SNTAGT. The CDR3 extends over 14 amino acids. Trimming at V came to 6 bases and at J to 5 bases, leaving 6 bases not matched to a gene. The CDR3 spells CASSDTDRGTEAFF. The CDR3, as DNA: TGTGCCAGCAGCGATACGGACAGGGGGACTGAAGCTTTCTTT.

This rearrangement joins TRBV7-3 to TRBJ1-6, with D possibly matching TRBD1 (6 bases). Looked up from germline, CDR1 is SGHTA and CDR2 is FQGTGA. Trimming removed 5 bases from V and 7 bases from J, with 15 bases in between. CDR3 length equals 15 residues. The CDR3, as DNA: TGTGCCAGCAGCCCCGCAGGGGCGGGAAATTCACCCCTCCACTTT. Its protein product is CASSPAGAGNSPLHF.

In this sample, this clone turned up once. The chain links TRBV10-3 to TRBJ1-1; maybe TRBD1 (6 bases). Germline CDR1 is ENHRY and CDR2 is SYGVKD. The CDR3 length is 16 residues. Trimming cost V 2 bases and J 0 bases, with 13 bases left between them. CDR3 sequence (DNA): TGTGCCATCAGTGAGCGGGGGGGGCCCATGAACACTGAAGCTTTCTTT. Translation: CAISERGGPMNTEAFF.

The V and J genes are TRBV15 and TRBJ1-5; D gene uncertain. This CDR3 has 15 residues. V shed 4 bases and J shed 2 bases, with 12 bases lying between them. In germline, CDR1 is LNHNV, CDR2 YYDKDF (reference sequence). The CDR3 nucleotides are TGTGCCACCAGCACGGTCGGGAGGGGCAATCAGCCCCAGCATTTT. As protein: CATSTVGRGNQPQHF.

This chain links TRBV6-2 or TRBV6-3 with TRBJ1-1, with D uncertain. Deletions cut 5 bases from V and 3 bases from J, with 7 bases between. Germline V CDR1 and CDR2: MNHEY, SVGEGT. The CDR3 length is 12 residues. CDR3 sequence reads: CASSPEYTEAFF. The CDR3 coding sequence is TGTGCCAGCAGTCCAGAGTACACTGAAGCTTTCTTT.

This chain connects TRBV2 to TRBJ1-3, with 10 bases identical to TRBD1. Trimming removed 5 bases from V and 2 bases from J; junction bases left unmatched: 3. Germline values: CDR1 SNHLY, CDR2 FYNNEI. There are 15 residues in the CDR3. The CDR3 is CASSWTGGTGNTIYF. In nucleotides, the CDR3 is TGTGCCAGCAGTTGGACAGGGGGGACTGGAAACACCATATATTTT.

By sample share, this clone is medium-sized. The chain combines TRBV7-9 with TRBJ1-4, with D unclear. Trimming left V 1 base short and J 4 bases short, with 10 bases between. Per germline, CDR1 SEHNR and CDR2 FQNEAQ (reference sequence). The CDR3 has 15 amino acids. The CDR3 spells CASSLEGGNNEKLFF. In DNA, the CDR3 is TGTGCCAGCAGCTTAGAGGGTGGGAATAATGAAAAACTGTTTTTT.

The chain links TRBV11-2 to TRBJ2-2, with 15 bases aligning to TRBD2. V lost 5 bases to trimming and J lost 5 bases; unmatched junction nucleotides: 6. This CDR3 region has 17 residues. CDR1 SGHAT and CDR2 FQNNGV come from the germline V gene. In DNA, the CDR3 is TGTGCCAGCAGCCGGGGGACTAGCGGGAGGAATACCGGGGAGCTGTTTTTT. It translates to CASSRGTSGRNTGELFF. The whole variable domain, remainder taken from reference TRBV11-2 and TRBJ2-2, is EAGVAQSPRYKIIEKRQSVAFWCNPISGHATLYWYQQILGQGPKLLIQFQNNGVVDDSQLPKDRFSAERLKGVDSTLKIQPAKLEDSAVYLCASSRGTSGRNTGELFFGEGSRLTVL.

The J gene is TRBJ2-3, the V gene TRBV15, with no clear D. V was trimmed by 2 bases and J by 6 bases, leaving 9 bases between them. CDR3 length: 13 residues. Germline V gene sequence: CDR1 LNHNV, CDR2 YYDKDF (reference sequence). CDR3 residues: CATSRPGYDTQYF. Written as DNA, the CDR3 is TGTGCCACCAGCAGACCGGGCTACGATACGCAGTATTTT.

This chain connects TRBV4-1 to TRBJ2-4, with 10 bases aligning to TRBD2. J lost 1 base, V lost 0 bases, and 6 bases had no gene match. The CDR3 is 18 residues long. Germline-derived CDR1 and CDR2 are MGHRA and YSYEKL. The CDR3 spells CASSQELAGLVAKNIQYF. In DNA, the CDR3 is TGCGCCAGCAGCCAAGAACTAGCGGGGTTGGTTGCCAAAAACATTCAGTACTTC.

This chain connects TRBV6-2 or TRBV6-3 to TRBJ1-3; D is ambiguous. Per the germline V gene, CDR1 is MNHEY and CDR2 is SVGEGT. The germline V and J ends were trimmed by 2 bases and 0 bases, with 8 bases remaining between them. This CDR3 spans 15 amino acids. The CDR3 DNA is TGTGCCAGCAGTTACCCTCGAGACTCTGGAAACACCATATATTTT. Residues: CASSYPRDSGNTIYF.

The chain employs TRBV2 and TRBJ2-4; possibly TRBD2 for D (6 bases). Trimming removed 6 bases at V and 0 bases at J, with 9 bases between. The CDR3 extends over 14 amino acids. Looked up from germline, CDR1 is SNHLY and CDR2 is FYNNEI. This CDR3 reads CASSAGLAKNIQYF. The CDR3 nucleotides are TGTGCCAGCAGCGCGGGACTAGCCAAAAACATTCAGTACTTC.

This CDR3 reads CASSLRSSYNEQFF. In DNA, the CDR3 is TGTGCCAGCAGTCTCCGGAGCTCCTACAATGAGCAGTTCTTC. The chain has TRBV2 and TRBJ2-1, with no clear D. V lost 5 bases and J 0 bases, leaving 8 bases between the germline ends. The CDR3 runs 14 residues. Germline V gene data show CDR1 as SNHLY and CDR2 as FYNNEI. The variable domain in full, with the rest retrieved from reference TRBV2 and TRBJ2-1, is EPEVTQTPSHQVTQMGQEVILRCVPISNHLYFYWYRQILGQKVEFLVSFYNNEISEKSEIFDDQFSVERPDGSNFTLKIRSTKLEDSAMYFCASSLRSSYNEQFFGPGTRLTVL.

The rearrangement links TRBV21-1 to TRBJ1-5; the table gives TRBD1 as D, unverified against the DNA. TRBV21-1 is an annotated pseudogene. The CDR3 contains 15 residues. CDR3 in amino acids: CASSSRQGGAQPQHF. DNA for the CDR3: TGTGCCAGCAGCAGCAGACAGGGCGGCGCTCAGCCCCAGCATTTT.

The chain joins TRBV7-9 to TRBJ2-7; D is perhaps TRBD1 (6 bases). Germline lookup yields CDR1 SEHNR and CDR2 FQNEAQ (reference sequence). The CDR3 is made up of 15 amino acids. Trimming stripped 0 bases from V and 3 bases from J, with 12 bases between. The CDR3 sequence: CASSLAGTLVYEQYF. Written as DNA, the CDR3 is TGTGCCAGCAGCTTAGCCGGGACACTAGTCTACGAGCAGTACTTC.

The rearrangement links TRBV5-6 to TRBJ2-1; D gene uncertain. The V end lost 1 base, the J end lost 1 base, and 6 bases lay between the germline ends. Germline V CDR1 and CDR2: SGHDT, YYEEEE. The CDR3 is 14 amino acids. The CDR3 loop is CASSLPGSYNEQFF. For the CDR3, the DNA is TGTGCCAGCAGCTTGCCAGGATCCTACAATGAGCAGTTCTTC.

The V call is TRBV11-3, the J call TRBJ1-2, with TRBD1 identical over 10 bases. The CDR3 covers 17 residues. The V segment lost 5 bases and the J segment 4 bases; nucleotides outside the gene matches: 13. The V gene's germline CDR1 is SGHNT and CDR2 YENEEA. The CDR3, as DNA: TGTGCCAGCAGCCCTCGGGACAGGGGAGGGTTACCCTATGGCTACACCTTC. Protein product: CASSPRDRGGLPYGYTF.

DNA of the CDR3: TGTGCCAGCAGCCAAGATCCGGCCGGGTACAATGAGCAGTTCTTC. It specifies CASSQDPAGYNEQFF. The chain couples TRBV4-2 to TRBJ2-1, with unresolved D. Per the germline V gene, CDR1 is LGHNA and CDR2 is YNFKEQ. V shed 0 bases and J shed 4 bases, with 10 bases lying between them. This CDR3 contains 15 residues.

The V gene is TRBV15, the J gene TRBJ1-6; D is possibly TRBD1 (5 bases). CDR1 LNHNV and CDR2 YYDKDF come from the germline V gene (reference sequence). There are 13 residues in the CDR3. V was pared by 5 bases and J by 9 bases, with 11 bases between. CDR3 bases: TGTGCCACCAGCCTTGTTGGGGGTTCACCCCTCCACTTT. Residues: CATSLVGGSPLHF.

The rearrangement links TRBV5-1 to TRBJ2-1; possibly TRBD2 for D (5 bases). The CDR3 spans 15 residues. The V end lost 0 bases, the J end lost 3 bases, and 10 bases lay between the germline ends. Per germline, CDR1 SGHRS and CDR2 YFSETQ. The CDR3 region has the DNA TGCGCCAGCAGCTTGGATCGGGGATACTACAATGAGCAGTTCTTC. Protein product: CASSLDRGYYNEQFF.

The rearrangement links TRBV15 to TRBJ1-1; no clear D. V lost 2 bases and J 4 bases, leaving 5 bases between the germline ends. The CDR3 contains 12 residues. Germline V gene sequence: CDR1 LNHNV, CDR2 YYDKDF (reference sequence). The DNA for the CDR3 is TGTGCCACCAGCAGAATGACCACTGAAGCTTTCTTT. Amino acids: CATSRMTTEAFF.